This entry lists 9 T cell receptor beta chains sequenced from one sample in a study of T cell responses to AZD1222 COVID-19 vaccine. The table came from immunoSEQ multiplex PCR; TCRdb's copy has only in-frame clones and leaves some out. The table records some 86,000 clones, approximately 80% of them present only once. This specimen consisted of peripheral blood, obtained on day 0 of AZD1222 vaccination. These receptors were collected from an adult in good health.

This clone was counted between two and nine times. The genes are TRBV11-3 and TRBJ2-7; no reliable D call. V was cut by 4 bases and J by 3 bases, with 10 bases left in between. The CDR3 length is 13 residues. CDR1 and CDR2 from the germline V gene are SGHNT and YENEEA. The chain's CDR3 is CASSYDSNYEQYF. The CDR3 nucleotides are TGTGCCAGCAGCTATGACTCCAACTACGAGCAGTACTTC.

The chain employs TRBV9 and TRBJ1-2; 8 bases align to TRBD1. Germline values: CDR1 SGDLS, CDR2 YYNGEE. This CDR3 comprises 16 residues. V lost 3 bases and J lost 6; bases outside the gene matches: 13. The CDR3 bases are TGTGCCAGCAGCGAGGAAACGACAGGGGTTTCGGATGGCTACACCTTC. Its translation is CASSEETTGVSDGYTF.

The chain is built from TRBV12-3 or TRBV12-4 and TRBJ1-5; the D is unclear. Trimming removed 3 bases at V and 7 bases at J, with 10 bases between. The length of the CDR3 is 13 residues. CDR3: CASSFGGSQPQHF. CDR3 in DNA: TGTGCCAGCAGTTTTGGAGGAAGCCAGCCCCAGCATTTT.

This rearrangement joins TRBV20-1 to TRBJ1-5; D call uncertain. CDR3 length: 14 residues. CDR1 is DFQATT, CDR2 SNEGSKA, per germline (reference sequence). V lost 3 bases, J lost 5 bases, and 14 bases lay in between. The DNA for the CDR3 is TGCAGTGCTAGTATTAGCAGAAACTATCAGCCCCAGCATTTT. Its protein is CSASISRNYQPQHF.

The chain has TRBV27 and TRBJ2-4; TRBD1 matches 8 bases. Germline assignment: CDR1 MNHEY and CDR2 SMNVEV (reference sequence). J was trimmed by 3 bases and V by 5 bases; bases with no gene match: 6. CDR3 size: 15 residues. The CDR3 is CASSPRGPIKNIQYF. The CDR3 coding sequence is TGTGCCAGCAGTCCCAGGGGGCCGATCAAAAACATTCAGTACTTC.

This sequence joins TRBV4-1 and TRBJ2-4, with no clear D. With 1 base removed from V and 8 bases from J, the gap between germline ends came to 12 bases. CDR3 size: 14 residues. CDR1 is MGHRA, CDR2 YSYEKL, per germline. CDR3 sequence: CASSQVPNADIQYF. In DNA, the CDR3 is TGCGCCAGCAGCCAAGTACCTAATGCGGACATTCAGTACTTC.

This clone came up a few times. The chain has TRBV6-5 and TRBJ1-6; D is undetermined. The germline gives CDR1 MNHEY, CDR2 SVGAGI. Trimming stripped 5 bases from V and 5 bases from J, with 10 bases between. This CDR3 contains 14 residues. The CDR3 protein is CASSTSRDNSPLHF. Written as DNA, the CDR3 is TGTGCCAGCAGTACATCCCGGGATAATTCACCCCTCCACTTT.

This clone turned up a few times. J is TRBJ1-1 and V is TRBV5-1; tentatively, D is TRBD1 (6 bases). The germline V gene has CDR1 SGHRS and CDR2 YFSETQ. The CDR3 runs to 14 residues. Trimming removed 0 bases from V and 4 bases from J, with 10 bases in between. The CDR3 sequence: CASSLDWGATEAFF. As DNA, the CDR3 is TGCGCCAGCAGCTTGGATTGGGGGGCCACTGAAGCTTTCTTT.

This clone has just one count. The CDR3 spells CAWRTQGVAFYGYTF. For the CDR3, the DNA is TGTGCCTGGAGGACACAGGGGGTGGCCTTCTATGGCTACACCTTC. V is TRBV30 and J is TRBJ1-2; 8 bases map to TRBD1. J was trimmed by 4 bases and V by 3 bases; bases with no gene match: 10. The V gene's germline CDR1 is GTSNPN and CDR2 SVGIG (reference sequence). This CDR3 is built from 15 residues.